One and the same sample provided the 14 T cell receptor beta chains below, sequenced in a study of T-cell memory formation after mild COVID-19. TCRdb called the 5' RACE reads again in MiXCR, with one record for every CDR3 protein. The table has about 470,000 distinct CDR3 sequences, 18% seen once. The sample was PBMCs or a T cell subset sorted from them (not recorded which). Receptors originate from an adult woman who had mild COVID-19 (a few samples of this study predate the infection). Cell type and time point are not known.

The rearrangement links TRBV6-6 to TRBJ2-1, with 9 bases fitting TRBD1. From germline, CDR1 is MNHNY and CDR2 SVGAGI (reference sequence). Trimming removed 2 bases from V and 6 bases from J; junction bases left unmatched: 5. The length of the CDR3 is 15 residues. The CDR3 here is CASSYPRQGGNEQFF. In DNA form, the CDR3 reads TGTGCCAGCAGTTACCCCCGACAGGGGGGCAATGAGCAGTTCTTC.

V and J are TRBV12-3 or TRBV12-4 and TRBJ2-2; 12 bases are a match to TRBD1. This CDR3 spans 15 amino acids. V gave up 5 bases and J gave up 7 bases; unmatched junction bases: 5. CDR3 DNA: TGTGCCAGCAGTCCGGGACAGGGGGCTATCGGGGAGCTGTTTTTT. Encoded protein: CASSPGQGAIGELFF.

This clonotype was seen repeatedly, ten times or more. V gene TRBV20-1 combines with J gene TRBJ2-1; possibly TRBD2 for D (5 bases). The V end was cut by 3 bases, the J end by 5 bases, with 8 bases between. The CDR3 totals 12 residues. Germline CDR1 and CDR2: DFQATT and SNEGSKA (reference sequence). The CDR3 is CSASSRDNEQFF. Here the CDR3 DNA reads TGCAGTGCTAGCTCGAGGGACAATGAGCAGTTCTTC.

This clonotype was picked up a small number of times. J is TRBJ1-6 and V is TRBV7-2; 7 bases align to TRBD1. The junction had 9 bases not matched to a gene; V was cut back by 6 bases and J by 10 bases. Germline V gene lookup returns CDR1 SGHTA and CDR2 FQGNSA. The CDR3 extends over 14 amino acids. CDR3 DNA: TGTGCCAGCAGGACCGGGACAGTCGGATCACCCCTCCACTTT. This codes for CASRTGTVGSPLHF.

A few counts support this clonotype. The chain combines TRBV4-1 with TRBJ2-7; the D is unclear. CDR3 length: 15 amino acids. The germline V and J ends were trimmed by 0 bases and 3 bases, with 12 bases remaining between them. The germline gives CDR1 MGHRA, CDR2 YSYEKL. DNA of the CDR3: TGCGCCAGCAGCCAAGATTGGCGGCCACTCTACGAGCAGTACTTC. Its translation: CASSQDWRPLYEQYF.

This clonotype showed up just a few times. V usage is TRBV5-6 and J usage is TRBJ2-5, with 14 nucleotides matching TRBD2. The CDR3 length is 18 residues. The germline CDR1 and CDR2 sequences are SGHDT and YYEEEE. V was clipped by 4 bases and J by 3 bases; unmatched bases: 11. CDR3 in amino acids: CASSPTPGLAGEKETQYF. CDR3 DNA: TGTGCCAGCAGCCCGACCCCGGGACTAGCGGGGGAGAAAGAGACCCAGTACTTC.

This clonotype has at least ten counts. The J gene is TRBJ2-5, the V gene TRBV5-1; D is undetermined. Trimming pared 1 base from V and 3 bases from J, leaving 7 bases between. The CDR3 is made up of 13 amino acids. Per the germline V gene, CDR1 is SGHRS and CDR2 is YFSETQ. In DNA, the CDR3 is TGCGCCAGCAGCTTGATCGTGAAAGAGACCCAGTACTTC. It codes for CASSLIVKETQYF.

This clonotype has just a few counts. The CDR3 DNA sequence: TGTGCCAGCAGTGGCCCGGCAGGGCCCCCGCTGGCTTTCTTT. As protein: CASSGPAGPPLAFF. The chain joins TRBV12-3 or TRBV12-4 to TRBJ1-1, with a weak D call TRBD1 (5 bases). Trimming shortened V by 5 bases and J by 11 bases, and 21 bases separated the two germline ends. The CDR3 extends over 14 amino acids.

This clonotype has more than one count but fewer than ten. V is TRBV12-3 or TRBV12-4 and J is TRBJ2-7, with D perhaps given as TRBD1 or TRBD2 (5 bases each). V was trimmed by 1 base and J by 5 bases, leaving 12 bases between them. There are 14 residues in the CDR3. The CDR3 sequence: CASSLGGYRDEQYF. The CDR3 DNA sequence: TGTGCCAGCAGTTTAGGGGGGTATCGGGACGAGCAGTACTTC.

This clonotype was detected a few times. The chain has TRBV27 and TRBJ2-7; tentatively, D is TRBD2 (5 bases). The CDR3 is 15 amino acids. The V gene's germline CDR1 is MNHEY and CDR2 SMNVEV (reference sequence). Trimming pared 6 bases from V and 6 bases from J, leaving 21 bases between. The CDR3 bases are TGTGCCAGCAGCTTTCGGCACGCGGGTAGGGTCGAGCAGTACTTC. It codes for CASSFRHAGRVEQYF.

In its sample, this clonotype was seen a few times. The V and J genes are TRBV11-3 and TRBJ2-5, with 8 bases lining up with TRBD2. The V gene end was trimmed by 5 bases and the J gene end by 5 bases; junction bases not matched to a gene: 10. The length of the CDR3 is 15 residues. Germline assignment: CDR1 SGHNT and CDR2 YENEEA. The CDR3 here is CASSPGGTRGETQYF. In DNA, the CDR3 is TGTGCCAGCAGCCCAGGAGGGACTAGGGGGGAGACCCAGTACTTC.

J is TRBJ2-7 and V is TRBV29-1; 9 bases agree with TRBD1. The ends lost 5 bases at V and 4 bases at J; junction bases unmatched: 6. The CDR3 loop spans 13 amino acids. The germline V gene has CDR1 SQVTM and CDR2 ANQGSEA. CDR3 in DNA: TGCAGCGTTACCGGGACAGGGATTTACGAGCAGTACTTC. Protein: CSVTGTGIYEQYF.

The chain employs TRBV28 and TRBJ2-3, with unresolved D. Germline loops: CDR1 MDHEN, CDR2 SYDVKM. The CDR3 has 14 amino acids. The V end was cut by 5 bases, the J end by 3 bases, with 12 bases between. In DNA form, the CDR3 reads TGTGCCAGCAGTGTCCTAGAGCAAACAGATACGCAGTATTTT. It yields the protein CASSVLEQTDTQYF.

This clonotype was seen more than once but under ten times. The chain's CDR3 is CASSFWEFNEQFF. CDR3 nucleotides: TGTGCCAGCAGCTTTTGGGAATTCAATGAGCAGTTCTTC. The chain links TRBV11-2 to TRBJ2-1; D gene ambiguous. The CDR3 sequence is 13 residues long. Trimming removed 3 bases at V and 6 bases at J, with 9 bases between. CDR1 and CDR2 from the germline V gene are SGHAT and FQNNGV.